The rows below give T cell receptor beta chains drawn from one sample of a study of cytomegalovirus exposure and HLA in healthy donors. Sequencing used immunoSEQ multiplex PCR; TCRdb keeps in-frame clones, though not all of them. The table has 150,000 to 180,000 clones, around 88% seen once; the top ten hold 20% to 25%. The sequencing sample was made of PBMCs. These receptors all come from a young man in good health and CMV-seropositive. CDR3s include the opening cysteine and the closing phenylalanine or tryptophan. Fields, in order: CDR3 length, D gene, J gene, V gene, clone size, CDR3 DNA, CDR3 protein. D genes are given only for firm matches. Size values are once, few and many counts, or a class for expanded clones, and some rows have none.

17 | TRBD2 | TRBJ2-7 | TRBV30 | NA | TGTGCCTGGAGTGTACCGTCCAAGCGGGAGACCTCCTACGAGCAGTACTTC | CAWSVPSKRETSYEQYF
15 | TRBD2 | TRBJ2-7 | TRBV29-1 | NA | TGCAGCGTTGAGGCTCGGACTAGCGGGAGGCTATGGCAGTACTTC | CSVEARTSGRLWQYF
15 | TRBD1 | TRBJ1-2 | TRBV7-2 | NA | TGTGCCAGCAGCCCGAAGGCAGGGGGACCCTATGGCTACACCTTC | CASSPKAGGPYGYTF
15 | TRBD2 | TRBJ2-1 | TRBV13 | NA | TGTGCCAGCAGCATGGGACTAGCGGGGGACAATGAGCAGTTCTTC | CASSMGLAGDNEQFF
16 | NA | TRBJ2-7 | TRBV4-1 | NA | TGCGCCAGCAGCCAAGACGTCACGCGATTCTCCTACGAGCAGTACTTC | CASSQDVTRFSYEQYF
16 | TRBD1 | TRBJ2-7 | TRBV11-2 | NA | TGTGCCAGCAGCTTAGCTGGGACAGGGGGCTCCTACGAGCAGTACTTC | CASSLAGTGGSYEQYF
15 | TRBD1 | TRBJ2-2 | TRBV2 | NA | TGTGCCAGCAGAACCCAGACAGGGGTGGCCGGGGAGCTGTTTTTT | CASRTQTGVAGELFF
14 | TRBD1 | TRBJ2-2 | TRBV7-3 | NA | TGTGCCAGCTTCCGGGACAGGGACACCGGGGAGCTGTTTTTT | CASFRDRDTGELFF
17 | TRBD2 | TRBJ2-3 | TRBV6-1 | NA | TGTGCCAGCAGTGAAGCACGGGGGCGGGGGGGCCTTTTTACGCAGTATTTT | CASSEARGRGGLFTQYF
14 | NA | TRBJ2-3 | TRBV29-1 | NA | TGCAGCGTTGCAGGGGGGAGTGGAACAGATACGCAGTATTTT | CSVAGGSGTDTQYF
13 | NA | TRBJ2-7 | TRBV5-6 | few | TGTGCCAGCAGCCCTGAGAACTCCTACGAGCAGTACTTC | CASSPENSYEQYF
13 | TRBD1 | TRBJ2-5 | TRBV18 | NA | TGTGCCAGCTCATCGGACAGGCAAGAGACCCAGTACTTC | CASSSDRQETQYF
15 | NA | TRBJ1-1 | TRBV27 | NA | TGTGCCAGCAGTCCCCGATGGGAGGGAGGCACTGAAGCTTTCTTT | CASSPRWEGGTEAFF
13 | TRBD1 | TRBJ1-1 | TRBV30 | NA | TGTGCCTGGAGGGACAGGGGGAACACTGAAGCTTTCTTT | CAWRDRGNTEAFF
14 | NA | TRBJ2-1 | TRBV27 | NA | TGTGCCAGCAGTCCGACAGATTCCTACAATGAGCAGTTCTTC | CASSPTDSYNEQFF
12 | NA | TRBJ2-7 | TRBV7-3 | NA | TGTGCCAGCAGCATAGACCGGGGCGAGCAGTACTTC | CASSIDRGEQYF
13 | NA | TRBJ1-5 | TRBV7-9 | NA | TGTGCCAGCAGCTTACTCCTAGGTCAGCCCCAGCATTTT | CASSLLLGQPQHF
16 | TRBD1 | TRBJ2-1 | TRBV4-3 | NA | TGCGCCAGCAGCCAAGATCAAGGACAGGGGGGGAATGAGCAGTTCTTC | CASSQDQGQGGNEQFF
15 | TRBD1 | TRBJ2-7 | TRBV7-9 | NA | TGTGCCAGCAGCTTCTGGGGGGACAGGGGCCACGAGCAGTACTTC | CASSFWGDRGHEQYF
13 | TRBD1 | TRBJ1-2 | TRBV6-5 | once | TGTGCCAGCAGGCGGACAGGGAACTATGGCTACACCTTC | CASRRTGNYGYTF
14 | TRBD1 | TRBJ2-7 | TRBV5-1 | NA | TGCGCCAGCAGCTATTCAGGGGGCGGGTACGAGCAGTACTTC | CASSYSGGGYEQYF
12 | TRBD1 | TRBJ1-5 | TRBV29-1 | NA | TGCAGCGTTGTGTCCGGGACAGGGTACCAGCATTTT | CSVVSGTGYQHF
17 | NA | TRBJ2-1 | TRBV19 | NA | TGTGCCAGTAGTATGGTAGGGGTGACGGGCTCCTACAATGAGCAGTTCTTC | CASSMVGVTGSYNEQFF
16 | NA | TRBJ1-3 | TRBV15 | once | TGTGCCACCAGCAGAGGGACAGTCAGTTTTGGAAACACCATATATTTT | CATSRGTVSFGNTIYF
15 | TRBD1 | TRBJ2-7 | TRBV10-2 | NA | TGCGCCAGCAGTGAAATCGGGGACAGGGCCTACGAGCAGTACTTC | CASSEIGDRAYEQYF
14 | TRBD1 | TRBJ1-5 | TRBV6-6 | few | TGTGCCAGCCTAAAAACAGGGGTGGATCAGCCCCAGCATTTT | CASLKTGVDQPQHF
14 | NA | TRBJ1-4 | TRBV2 | NA | TGTGCCAGCAGGGAGGGCAGGACTAATGAAAAACTGTTTTTT | CASREGRTNEKLFF
16 | TRBD2 | TRBJ2-3 | TRBV11-2 | NA | TGTGCCAGCAGCCCAGGACTAGCGGGAGCCACAGATACGCAGTATTTT | CASSPGLAGATDTQYF
12 | NA | TRBJ1-2 | TRBV10-3 | NA | TGTGCCATCAGTGCAGACAGCACCGGGAGGACCTTC | CAISADSTGRTF